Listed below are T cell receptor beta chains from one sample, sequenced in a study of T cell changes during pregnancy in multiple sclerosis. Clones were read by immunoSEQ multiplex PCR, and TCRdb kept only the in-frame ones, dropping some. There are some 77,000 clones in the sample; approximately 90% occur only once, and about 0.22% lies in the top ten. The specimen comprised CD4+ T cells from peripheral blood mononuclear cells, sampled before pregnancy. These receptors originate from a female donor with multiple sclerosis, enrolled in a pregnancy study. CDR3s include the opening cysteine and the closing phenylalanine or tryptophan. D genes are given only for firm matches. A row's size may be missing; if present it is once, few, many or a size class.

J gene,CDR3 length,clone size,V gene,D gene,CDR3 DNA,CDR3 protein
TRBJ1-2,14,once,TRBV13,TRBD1,TGTGCCAGCACCTACCGGGACAGTGTCTATGGCTACACCTTC,CASTYRDSVYGYTF
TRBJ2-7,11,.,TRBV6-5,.,TGTGCCAGCAGGCTTGGAGACGGGCAGTACTTC,CASRLGDGQYF
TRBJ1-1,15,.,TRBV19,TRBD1,TGTGCCAGTAAGAAACAGGGGGCGGCGAACACTGAAGCTTTCTTT,CASKKQGAANTEAFF
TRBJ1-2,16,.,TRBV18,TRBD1,TGTGCCAGCTCACCTCCCGTAGACAGGGGGATCTATGGCTACACCTTC,CASSPPVDRGIYGYTF
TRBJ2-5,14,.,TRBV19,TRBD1,TGTGCCAGTAGTATCGGACAGGGGAGGGAGACCCAGTACTTC,CASSIGQGRETQYF
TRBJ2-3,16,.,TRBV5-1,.,TGCGCCAGCAGCTCCCCAACATGGGGCAGCACAGATACGCAGTATTTT,CASSSPTWGSTDTQYF
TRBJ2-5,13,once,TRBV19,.,TGTGCCAGTAGCTTAAGGGGGAGAGAGACCCAGTACTTC,CASSLRGRETQYF
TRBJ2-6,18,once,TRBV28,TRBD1,TGTGCCAGCAGTTTCTGGGGACAGGGGGTATCTGGGGCCAACGTCCTGACTTTC,CASSFWGQGVSGANVLTF
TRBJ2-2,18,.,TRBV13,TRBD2,TGTGCCAGCAGCATCACCGGGACTAGCGGGGGGAACACCGGGGAGCTGTTTTTT,CASSITGTSGGNTGELFF
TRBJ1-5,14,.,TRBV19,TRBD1,TGTGCCAGTAGTATAGCAGGGGGGCCGAAGCCCCAGCATTTT,CASSIAGGPKPQHF
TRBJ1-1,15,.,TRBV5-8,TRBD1,TGTGCCAGCAGCCTGGTTCCCGGGACAGGATCTGAAGCTTTCTTT,CASSLVPGTGSEAFF
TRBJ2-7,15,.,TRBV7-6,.,TGTGCCAGCAGCCCCAGGCCCCGGGACATAAGCGAGCAGTACTTC,CASSPRPRDISEQYF
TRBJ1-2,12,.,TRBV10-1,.,TGCGCCAGCAGTGACAAATACGGTGGCTACACCTTC,CASSDKYGGYTF
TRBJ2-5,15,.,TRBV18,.,TGTGCCAGCTCACCCCTGGGCGGGGGCGCGGAGACCCAGTACTTC,CASSPLGGGAETQYF
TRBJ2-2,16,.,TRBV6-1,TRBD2,TGTGCCAGCAGTGTCCGACTAGCGGGGTCCACCGGGGAGCTGTTTTTT,CASSVRLAGSTGELFF
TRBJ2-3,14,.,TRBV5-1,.,TGCGCCAGCAGCCTCCTGACTGGCACAGATACGCAGTATTTT,CASSLLTGTDTQYF
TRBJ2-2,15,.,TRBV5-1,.,TGCGCCAGCAGCCCCAGGCAGGGGGGCACCGGGGAGCTGTTTTTT,CASSPRQGGTGELFF
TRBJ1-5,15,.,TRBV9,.,TGTGCCAGCAGCGTGGAAGGGGATAGCAATCAGCCCCAGCATTTT,CASSVEGDSNQPQHF
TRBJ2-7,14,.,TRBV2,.,TGTGCCAGCAAAAGGGACACCTCTTTTGTGGAGCAGTACTTC,CASKRDTSFVEQYF
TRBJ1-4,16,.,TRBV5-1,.,TGCGCCAGCAACCTGGGTCTCCGGGAGGCTAATGAAAAACTGTTTTTT,CASNLGLREANEKLFF
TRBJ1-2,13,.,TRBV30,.,TGTGCCTGGAGTGGGGGCTCAAACTATGGCTACACCTTC,CAWSGGSNYGYTF
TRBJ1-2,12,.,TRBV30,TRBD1,TGTGCCTGGAAGGACAGGGTAAACGGCTACACCTTC,CAWKDRVNGYTF
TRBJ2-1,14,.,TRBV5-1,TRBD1,TGCGCCAGCAGGGAGGGGACAGGGGGGAATGAGCAGTTCTTC,CASREGTGGNEQFF
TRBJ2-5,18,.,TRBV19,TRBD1,TGTGCCAGTAGTATAGGATGGGGACAGGGGGCCCTGGAAGAGACCCAGTACTTC,CASSIGWGQGALEETQYF
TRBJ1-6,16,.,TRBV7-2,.,TGTGCCAGCAGCTTAGCGCAGGGGACGGCTAATTCACCCCTCCACTTT,CASSLAQGTANSPLHF